These 26 T cell receptor beta chains were all obtained from the same sample, sequenced in a study of sequential checkpoint blockade in melanoma. Treatment described: randomized to nivolumab then ipilimumab (arm A) or the reverse (arm B). Only in-frame clones appear in the TCRdb table, and some are missing; sequencing was by immunoSEQ multiplex PCR. The repertoire includes roughly 11,000 clones, around 75% of them detected once, and about a sixth sits in the top ten. The sample in question was CD8+ T cells sorted from blood (inferred from file names), obtained from a patient given nivolumab and ipilimumab in sequence. These receptors all stem from a human donor with melanoma.

The chain recombines TRBV27 with TRBJ2-7; 11 bases align to TRBD2. CDR1 and CDR2 (germline): MNHEY, SMNVEV (reference sequence). This CDR3 spans 16 amino acids. Unmatched junction bases numbered 4, after V lost 2 bases and J lost 1 base. CDR3: CASSLTSGSLSYEQYF. The CDR3 region has the DNA TGTGCCAGCAGTTTAACTAGCGGGAGTCTTTCCTACGAGCAGTACTTC.

The chain has TRBV28 and TRBJ1-2; D not resolved. Germline V gene sequence: CDR1 MDHEN, CDR2 SYDVKM. The CDR3 is 18 residues long. Deletions cut 7 bases from V and 0 bases from J, with 24 bases between. CDR3 bases: TGTGCCAGCACCGAGAGAGGTCCAGTCACCCTCCCTAACTATGGCTACACCTTC. It translates to CASTERGPVTLPNYGYTF.

This chain uses TRBV5-1 with TRBJ2-5; 8 bases are shared with TRBD1. CDR1 SGHRS and CDR2 YFSETQ come from the germline V gene. The CDR3 totals 12 residues. CDR3 region: CAAWGQAVAQYF. The CDR3 DNA sequence: TGCGCTGCGTGGGGACAGGCTGTAGCCCAGTACTTC.

The chain carries TRBV10-3 and TRBJ1-5; D ambiguous. The CDR3 loop spans 12 amino acids. Germline values: CDR1 ENHRY, CDR2 SYGVKD. V dropped 3 bases and J dropped 5 bases, with 5 bases sitting between them. The CDR3 DNA is TGTGCCATCAGTGATCCCGATCAGCCCCAGCATTTT. Translated, it gives CAISDPDQPQHF.

V usage is TRBV6-6 and J usage is TRBJ2-5; D unclear. CDR3 size: 13 residues. V was trimmed by 1 base and J by 5 bases, leaving 8 bases between them. Per germline, CDR1 MNHNY and CDR2 SVGAGI (reference sequence). CDR3 loop: CASSYLGAETQYF. Here the CDR3 DNA reads TGTGCCAGCAGTTACTTAGGAGCCGAGACCCAGTACTTC.

V and J are TRBV10-2 and TRBJ1-3; perhaps TRBD1 as D (6 bases). Trimming pared 2 bases from V and 4 bases from J, leaving 15 bases between. CDR1 and CDR2 (germline): WSHSY, SAAADI. CDR3 length: 16 residues. The CDR3 region has the DNA TGCGCCAGCAGTGAGGATTGGGGGCTAAGAGGAAACACCATATATTTT. Translation: CASSEDWGLRGNTIYF.

The J gene is TRBJ2-7, the V gene TRBV30; tentatively, D is TRBD2 (6 bases). The CDR3 spans 14 residues. V lost 2 bases and J lost 5, with 16 bases in between. Germline V gives CDR1 GTSNPN, CDR2 SVGIG (reference sequence). The chain's CDR3 is CAWSSGLLGHEQYF. The CDR3 nucleotides read TGTGCCTGGAGTTCGGGACTTCTGGGTCACGAGCAGTACTTC. The whole variable domain, remainder taken from reference TRBV30 and TRBJ2-7, is SQTIHQWPATLVQPVGSPLSLECTVEGTSNPNLYWYRQAAGRGLQLLFYSVGIGQISSEVPQNLSASRPQDRQFILSSKKLLLSDSGFYLCAWSSGLLGHEQYFGPGTRLTVT.

CDR3: CASSLEAGGDEQFF. Here the CDR3 DNA reads TGTGCCAGCAGCTTGGAAGCGGGGGGGGATGAGCAGTTCTTC. The chain has TRBV5-6 and TRBJ2-1; 10 positions agree with TRBD2. This CDR3 is 14 amino acids long. The V segment lost 0 bases and the J segment 8 bases; nucleotides outside the gene matches: 2. CDR1 is SGHDT and CDR2 is YYEEEE in the germline V gene. Combining the CDR3 with reference TRBV5-6 and TRBJ2-1 gives the whole variable domain DAGVTQSPTHLIKTRGQQVTLRCSPKSGHDTVSWYQQALGQGPQFIFQYYEEEERQRGNFPDRFSGHQFPNYSSELNVNALLLGDSALYLCASSLEAGGDEQFFGPGTRLTVL.

The V gene is TRBV9, the J gene TRBJ2-2; 7 bases map to TRBD2. The CDR3 length is 18 residues. V shed 0 bases, J shed 3 bases, and the junction held 11 bases outside the gene matches. The germline V gene has CDR1 SGDLS and CDR2 YYNGEE. The CDR3 here is CASSVGLRLAVDTGELFF. The CDR3 DNA reads TGTGCCAGCAGCGTAGGCCTACGACTAGCTGTGGACACCGGGGAGCTGTTTTTT.

This chain links TRBV10-1 with TRBJ1-2; 8 bases fit TRBD1. Germline CDR1 reads WNHNN; CDR2 reads SYGVQD (reference sequence). V lost 6 bases, J lost 8 bases, and 8 bases stayed unmatched. The CDR3 is made up of 13 amino acids. The CDR3 DNA reads TGCGCCAGCAGGGAGGGGACAGGAGGAGGCTACACCTTC. Protein: CASREGTGGGYTF.

The chain is built from TRBV6-1 and TRBJ2-6; D gene ambiguous. CDR1 is MNHNS, CDR2 SASEGT, per germline. V lost 4 bases to trimming and J lost 0 bases, with 7 bases between them. The CDR3 covers 15 residues. The CDR3 DNA sequence: TGTGCCAGCAGTGGAGAGTTCTCTGGGGCCAACGTCCTGACTTTC. Translation: CASSGEFSGANVLTF.

The chain joins TRBV6-1 to TRBJ2-2; 9 nucleotides match TRBD1. Germline-derived CDR1 and CDR2 are MNHNS and SASEGT. Germline trimming cut 4 bases from V and 3 bases from J; bases unmatched to any gene: 0. This CDR3 has 14 residues. The CDR3 DNA reads as TGTGCCAGCAGTGGGACAGGGGACACCGGGGAGCTGTTTTTT. This translates into CASSGTGDTGELFF.

The V gene is TRBV7-6, the J gene TRBJ2-2, with 11 bases identical to TRBD1. The CDR3 consists of 15 residues. CDR1 and CDR2 (germline): SGHVS, FNYEAQ. V was clipped by 5 bases and J by 5 bases; unmatched bases: 4. CDR3 nucleotide sequence: TGTGCCAGCAGCCTCCGGGACAGGGGGACCGGGGAGCTGTTTTTT. This encodes CASSLRDRGTGELFF.

V gene TRBV7-9 combines with J gene TRBJ1-2, with D possibly being TRBD1 (6 bases). The CDR3 has 13 residues. Germline CDR1 reads SEHNR; CDR2 reads FQNEAQ (reference sequence). Trimming removed 5 bases from V and 4 bases from J, with 11 bases in between. The DNA of the CDR3 is TGTGCCAGCAGCCTAGACAGGACCTATGGCTACACCTTC. It translates to CASSLDRTYGYTF.

The chain is built from TRBV15 and TRBJ1-2, with 8 bases identical to TRBD1. This CDR3 has 15 residues. CDR1 and CDR2 from the germline V gene are LNHNV and YYDKDF (reference sequence). Trimming removed 0 bases from V and 2 bases from J; junction bases left unmatched: 2. CDR3 protein: CATSRDRTGNYGYTF. In DNA form, the CDR3 reads TGTGCCACCAGCAGAGATCGGACAGGGAACTATGGCTACACCTTC.

This chain joins TRBV5-1 and TRBJ1-2, with D perhaps TRBD1 (5 bases). Per the germline V gene, CDR1 is SGHRS and CDR2 is YFSETQ. CDR3 length equals 16 residues. Trimming took off 0 bases at V and 0 bases at J, with 12 bases between the two ends. DNA for the CDR3: TGCGCCAGCAGCTTGGATGCAGGGATTTCTAACTATGGCTACACCTTC. This gives the protein CASSLDAGISNYGYTF.

The V call is TRBV14, the J call TRBJ2-5; D ambiguous. Germline V gene sequence: CDR1 SGHDN, CDR2 FVKESK. The CDR3 totals 13 residues. Trimming removed 2 bases at V and 5 bases at J, with 9 bases between. CDR3 sequence reads: CASSQRYLETQYF. CDR3 DNA sequence: TGTGCCAGCAGCCAACGGTACCTGGAGACCCAGTACTTC.

V is TRBV7-9 and J is TRBJ2-1; 7 bases align to TRBD1. J gave up 5 bases and V 1 base, and 2 bases lay outside the gene matches. The CDR3 consists of 14 residues. Germline-derived CDR1 and CDR2 are SEHNR and FQNEAQ (reference sequence). The DNA of the CDR3 is TGTGCCAGCAGCTTAGTAGGGACAGACAATGAGCAGTTCTTC. This encodes CASSLVGTDNEQFF.

V gene TRBV9 combines with J gene TRBJ1-2; tentative D call: TRBD1 (5 bases). Trimming cost V 0 bases and J 3 bases, with 9 bases left between them. The CDR3 is 14 amino acids. Germline lookup yields CDR1 SGDLS and CDR2 YYNGEE. CDR3 coding DNA: TGTGCCAGCAGCGTAGCGTCCAGGGACTATGGCTACACCTTC. Translated: CASSVASRDYGYTF.

The gene calls are TRBV29-1 and TRBJ1-1; possible D gene TRBD1, 5 bases. Trimming cost V 1 base and J 8 bases, with 14 bases left between them. In germline, CDR1 is SQVTM, CDR2 ANQGSEA. The CDR3 runs 13 residues. The DNA of the CDR3 is TGCAGCGTTGAAGGCAGGGCGGCCTCGGAAGCTTTCTTT. Its translation: CSVEGRAASEAFF. Filled out from reference TRBV29-1 and TRBJ1-1, the complete variable domain reads SAVISQKPSRDICQRGTSLTIQCQVDSQVTMMFWYRQQPGQSLTLIATANQGSEATYESGFVIDKFPISRPNLTFSTLTVSNMSPEDSSIYLCSVEGRAASEAFFGQGTRLTVV.

The chain combines TRBV6-5 with TRBJ1-4, with 7 bases aligning to TRBD1. Per the germline V gene, CDR1 is MNHEY and CDR2 is SVGAGI. The CDR3 covers 13 residues. J lost 7 bases, V lost 5 bases, and 4 bases had no gene match. CDR3 coding DNA: TGTGCCAGCAGTCAAGGGGGCAGTGAAAAACTGTTTTTT. Translation gives CASSQGGSEKLFF.

The chain is built from TRBV12-5 and TRBJ2-2; possible D gene TRBD2, 5 bases. The CDR3 is 13 amino acids. Per the germline V gene, CDR1 is LGHNT and CDR2 is FRNRAP. Trimming left V 0 bases short and J 7 bases short, with 6 bases between. The CDR3 loop reads CASGLVRGGELFF. The CDR3 bases are TGTGCTAGTGGTTTGGTACGGGGCGGGGAGCTGTTTTTT.

V usage is TRBV21-1 and J usage is TRBJ1-2; the D segment call TRBD1 is taken from the table without a DNA check. TRBV21-1 is a pseudogene. CDR3 length: 13 amino acids. CDR3 sequence: CASLITGSYGYTF. CDR3 DNA: TGTGCCAGTTTAATTACAGGGTCATATGGCTACACCTTC.

Only a few counts were recorded for this clone. The rearrangement uses TRBV19 and TRBJ1-1, with TRBD1 matching 7 bases. V lost 5 bases and J lost 4; bases outside the gene matches: 4. Germline V gene lookup returns CDR1 LNHDA and CDR2 SQIVND (reference sequence). The CDR3 spans 13 residues. The DNA of the CDR3 is TGTGCCAGTAGTTCGGGACAGCTCACTGAAGCTTTCTTT. Amino acids: CASSSGQLTEAFF. Full variable domain (rest looked up from reference TRBV19 and TRBJ1-1): DGGITQSPKYLFRKEGQNVTLSCEQNLNHDAMYWYRQDPGQGLRLIYYSQIVNDFQKGDIAEGYSVSREKKESFPLTVTSAQKNPTAFYLCASSSGQLTEAFFGQGTRLTVV.

The chain carries TRBV2 and TRBJ2-7; the D is unclear. V gave up 4 bases and J gave up 3 bases, with 7 bases separating them. The CDR3 contains 12 residues. Germline V gene data show CDR1 as SNHLY and CDR2 as FYNNEI. CDR3 nucleotide sequence: TGTGCCAGCAGTGCGGGTCTCTACGAGCAGTACTTC. It translates to CASSAGLYEQYF.

The rearrangement links TRBV7-9 to TRBJ1-2; D unresolved. CDR3 length: 15 amino acids. Between the trimmed V and J ends, which lost 5 bases and 0 bases, there was a span of 13 bases. Germline V gene data show CDR1 as SEHNR and CDR2 as FQNEAQ (reference sequence). DNA of the CDR3: TGTGCCAGCAGCCCGCGTGGGCACTCTAACTATGGCTACACCTTC. This sequence encodes CASSPRGHSNYGYTF.